One and the same sample provided the 30 T cell receptor beta chains below, sequenced in a study of PD-1 blockade in classical Hodgkin lymphoma. Measured with immunoSEQ multiplex PCR; TCRdb has only the in-frame clones, and not every one. The repertoire holds 15,000 to 20,000 clones, with roughly 87% as singletons. Exposure to brentuximab vedotin varied, and each patient had relapsed following autologous stem cell transplantation. Material: peripheral blood mononuclear cells (PBMCs), obtained before the second cycle of nivolumab. These receptors were obtained from a human donor with classical Hodgkin lymphoma.

This chain joins TRBV7-2 and TRBJ2-2; TRBD2 aligns across 9 bases. V gave up 5 bases and J gave up 5 bases; unmatched junction bases: 6. Germline V gene sequence: CDR1 SGHTA, CDR2 FQGNSA. The CDR3 runs to 15 residues. The chain's CDR3 is CASSREAGGTGELFF. CDR3 coding DNA: TGTGCCAGCAGCCGCGAGGCGGGGGGGACCGGGGAGCTGTTTTTT.

The V gene is TRBV6-1, the J gene TRBJ1-4; a possible D gene is TRBD1 (6 bases). Trimming removed 2 bases at V and 4 bases at J, with 11 bases between. Germline V gene lookup returns CDR1 MNHNS and CDR2 SASEGT. This CDR3 has 15 residues. CDR3 coding DNA: TGTGCCAGCAGTGAATTAGGGGGGCATAATGAAAAACTGTTTTTT. Its protein is CASSELGGHNEKLFF.

The genes are TRBV6-1 and TRBJ2-7; the D gene is possibly TRBD2 (6 bases). The germline CDR1 and CDR2 sequences are MNHNS and SASEGT. The CDR3 covers 14 residues. Between the trimmed V and J ends, which lost 5 bases and 3 bases, there was a span of 14 bases. This chain's CDR3 is CASSSGTQRYEQYF. The CDR3, as DNA: TGTGCCAGCAGTTCCGGGACTCAACGCTACGAGCAGTACTTC.

The chain couples TRBV7-9 to TRBJ1-5; D is perhaps TRBD1 (6 bases). The V gene's germline CDR1 is SEHNR and CDR2 FQNEAQ (reference sequence). Trimming left V 1 base short and J 7 bases short, with 14 bases between. CDR3 length: 15 amino acids. The chain's CDR3 is CASSLGVGGGQPQHF. CDR3 sequence (DNA): TGTGCCAGCAGCTTAGGGGTCGGTGGGGGCCAGCCCCAGCATTTT.

The gene calls are TRBV7-2 and TRBJ2-7; no definite D call. The CDR3 has 11 amino acids. Germline assignment: CDR1 SGHTA and CDR2 FQGNSA. With 5 bases removed from V and 5 bases from J, the gap between germline ends came to 7 bases. The CDR3 spells CASSLKDEQYF. CDR3 bases: TGTGCCAGCAGCCTCAAGGACGAGCAGTACTTC.

This clone was seen just once. The chain recombines TRBV5-1 with TRBJ2-5, with D unresolved. This CDR3 is built from 12 residues. V gave up 2 bases and J gave up 2 bases, with 4 bases separating them. CDR1 is SGHRS, CDR2 YFSETQ, per germline. CDR3 sequence reads: CASSLQQETQYF. Here the CDR3 DNA reads TGCGCCAGCAGCTTACAGCAAGAGACCCAGTACTTC.

The chain combines TRBV21-1 with TRBJ2-7. TRBV21-1 is assigned pseudogene status. The CDR3 spans 14 residues. Written as DNA, the CDR3 is TGTGCCAGCAACGCGGGACATCCCACCTACGAGCAGTACTTC. Its protein product is CASNAGHPTYEQYF.

This clone showed up just once. V and J are TRBV6-4 and TRBJ2-7, with TRBD1 matching 8 bases. Trimming took 11 bases from V and 5 from J; bases not matched to a gene: 14. CDR1 MRHNA and CDR2 SNTAGT come from the germline V gene. The CDR3 covers 14 residues. This CDR3 reads CAGQLDRGRDEQYF. In DNA form, the CDR3 reads TGTGCCGGTCAACTTGACAGGGGCCGGGACGAGCAGTACTTC.

The chain uses TRBV27 and TRBJ2-7; D unresolved. Trimming left V 5 bases short and J 3 bases short, with 11 bases between. The germline V gene has CDR1 MNHEY and CDR2 SMNVEV (reference sequence). The CDR3 consists of 13 residues. CDR3 region: CASSRDPLYEQYF. The CDR3 DNA is TGTGCCAGCAGTAGAGACCCCCTCTACGAGCAGTACTTC.

The V gene is TRBV4-3, the J gene TRBJ2-7; D may be TRBD2 (6 bases). The ends were cut back, 0 bases at V and 5 bases at J, with 14 bases in the middle. The CDR3 consists of 15 residues. The germline CDR1 and CDR2 sequences are LGHNA and YSLEER. CDR3 sequence: CASSQDYPSDNEQYF. The CDR3 nucleotides are TGCGCCAGCAGCCAAGATTATCCTAGCGACAACGAGCAGTACTTC.

This clone was observed a handful of times. The genes are TRBV19 and TRBJ1-2; perhaps TRBD1 as D (6 bases). Trimming left V 3 bases short and J 7 bases short, with 18 bases between. The CDR3 is 15 amino acids. From germline, CDR1 is LNHDA and CDR2 SQIVND (reference sequence). The CDR3 loop reads CASSMAQGGSGGYTF. The CDR3 coding sequence is TGTGCCAGTAGTATGGCGCAAGGGGGATCGGGTGGCTACACCTTC.

This clone was counted only a few times. This chain connects TRBV7-9 to TRBJ2-1; 9 bases match TRBD2. Per the germline V gene, CDR1 is SEHNR and CDR2 is FQNEAQ (reference sequence). The CDR3 length is 14 residues. The J segment lost 9 bases and the V segment lost 3 bases, leaving 6 bases of the junction unmatched. The CDR3 sequence is CASSFEAGGVEQFF. CDR3 nucleotide sequence: TGTGCCAGCAGCTTCGAAGCGGGGGGAGTTGAGCAGTTCTTC.

In its sample, this clone was seen a few times. J is TRBJ1-4 and V is TRBV5-4, with 8 bases lining up with TRBD1. Germline trimming cut 4 bases from V and 8 bases from J; bases unmatched to any gene: 10. The length of the CDR3 is 15 residues. Germline V lookup: CDR1 SGHNT, CDR2 YYREEE (reference sequence). CDR3 sequence reads: CASSDSGGAGEKLFF. The DNA of the CDR3 is TGTGCCAGCAGCGACTCAGGGGGCGCGGGAGAAAAACTGTTTTTT.

As regards this clone: A read error may produce the germline difference seen at one junction end. V and J are TRBV4-3 and TRBJ1-2; D may be TRBD1 (5 bases). Germline loops: CDR1 LGHNA, CDR2 YSLEER. The CDR3 runs 10 residues. The CDR3 sequence is CASSQDPRAF. The CDR3 nucleotides are TGCGCCAGCAGCCAAGATCCCAGGGCCTTC.

The V call is TRBV7-2, the J call TRBJ1-2, with no clear D. The length of the CDR3 is 14 residues. Germline V gene lookup returns CDR1 SGHTA and CDR2 FQGNSA. The V and J ends lost 2 bases and 0 bases respectively, with 7 bases between them. Written as DNA, the CDR3 is TGTGCCAGCAGCTTAACGTCAGCTAACTATGGCTACACCTTC. This gives the protein CASSLTSANYGYTF.

The chain joins TRBV4-1 to TRBJ2-1; no reliable D call. V lost 0 bases and J 4 bases, leaving 13 bases between the germline ends. The germline V gene encodes CDR1 MGHRA and CDR2 YSYEKL. The CDR3 is made up of 16 amino acids. The CDR3 DNA is TGCGCCAGCAGCCAAGACCCGGCAGCCGCGTACAATGAGCAGTTCTTC. Its protein product is CASSQDPAAAYNEQFF.

This chain links TRBV27 with TRBJ2-7; D call uncertain. The V gene lost 4 bases and the J gene lost 9 bases, with 7 bases spanning the gap. Germline CDR1 and CDR2: MNHEY and SMNVEV (reference sequence). The CDR3 is 10 amino acids. CDR3 loop: CASSSSWQYF. CDR3 in DNA: TGTGCCAGCAGTTCCTCGTGGCAGTACTTC.

The chain joins TRBV19 to TRBJ1-5; possible D gene TRBD1, 6 bases. Germline V CDR1 and CDR2: LNHDA, SQIVND (reference sequence). The CDR3 has 15 residues. V lost 5 bases and J 6 bases, leaving 17 bases between the germline ends. The CDR3 region is CASSATTGFGQPQHF. Here the CDR3 DNA reads TGTGCCAGTAGTGCCACAACAGGGTTCGGTCAGCCCCAGCATTTT.

V usage is TRBV27 and J usage is TRBJ2-1, with 8 bases matching TRBD1. V was pared by 8 bases and J by 8 bases, with 11 bases of the junction left unmatched. CDR1 and CDR2 (germline): MNHEY, SMNVEV (reference sequence). The CDR3 consists of 14 residues. This CDR3 reads CASRPGQVFHEQFF. DNA of the CDR3: TGTGCCAGCCGTCCGGGACAGGTATTCCATGAGCAGTTCTTC.

The rearrangement joins TRBV27 to TRBJ2-1; 10 bases are a match to TRBD1. Germline V gene data show CDR1 as MNHEY and CDR2 as SMNVEV (reference sequence). The V segment lost 5 bases and the J segment 2 bases; nucleotides outside the gene matches: 6. CDR3 length: 16 residues. CDR3 protein: CASSKPGTGAYNEQFF. CDR3 nucleotides: TGTGCCAGCAGTAAACCCGGGACAGGGGCCTACAATGAGCAGTTCTTC.

V usage is TRBV11-3 and J usage is TRBJ2-4; perhaps TRBD1 as D (6 bases). The CDR3 runs 15 residues. CDR1 and CDR2 (germline): SGHNT, YENEEA. V lost 5 bases and J 0 bases, leaving 11 bases between the germline ends. CDR3 region: CASSQGSLAKNIQYF. The CDR3 DNA reads TGTGCCAGCAGCCAGGGGTCCTTAGCCAAAAACATTCAGTACTTC.

In DNA, the CDR3 is TGTGCCAGCAGTGACATTTATCAGCCCCAGCATTTT. This gives the protein CASSDIYQPQHF. The chain uses TRBV2 and TRBJ1-5, with D hard to call. V shed 3 bases and J shed 5 bases, with 5 bases lying between them. CDR1 is SNHLY and CDR2 is FYNNEI in the germline V gene. This CDR3 region has 12 residues.

The chain uses TRBV2 and TRBJ1-6; no reliable D call. The ends were cut back, 1 base at V and 6 bases at J, with 7 bases in the middle. The germline V gene has CDR1 SNHLY and CDR2 FYNNEI. This CDR3 contains 14 residues. CDR3 loop: CASSEGGPNSPLHF. CDR3 DNA sequence: TGTGCCAGCAGTGAAGGAGGGCCTAATTCACCCCTCCACTTT.

The chain couples TRBV7-9 to TRBJ2-7, with 10 nucleotides matching TRBD1. Looked up from germline, CDR1 is SEHNR and CDR2 is FQNEAQ (reference sequence). The CDR3 runs to 16 residues. The ends lost 5 bases at V and 0 bases at J; junction bases unmatched: 7. The CDR3 nucleotides are TGTGCCAGCAGCCCACCCGGGACAGGGGTCTCCTACGAGCAGTACTTC. Protein product: CASSPPGTGVSYEQYF.

The chain joins TRBV6-8 to TRBJ1-6; D unresolved. From germline, CDR1 is MNHGY and CDR2 SAAAGT. The V end was cut by 0 bases, the J end by 11 bases, with 11 bases between. The CDR3 is 14 residues long. The CDR3 DNA sequence: TGTGCCAGCAGTTACTCCGGAAAAGGTCCACCCCTCCACTTT. Encoded protein: CASSYSGKGPPLHF.

The V call is TRBV7-6, the J call TRBJ2-3, with D tentatively TRBD1 or TRBD2 (5 bases each). The CDR3 spans 15 residues. Germline CDR1 and CDR2: SGHVS and FNYEAQ. The ends were cut back, 3 bases at V and 4 bases at J, with 14 bases in the middle. The CDR3 region is CASSFSGALADTQYF. As DNA, the CDR3 is TGTGCCAGCAGCTTCTCCGGGGCCCTGGCAGATACGCAGTATTTT.

The chain is built from TRBV5-1 and TRBJ2-5; 9 nucleotides agree with TRBD2. Germline CDR1 is SGHRS and CDR2 is YFSETQ. This CDR3 has 15 residues. V lost 0 bases to trimming and J lost 5 bases; unmatched junction nucleotides: 5. CDR3 region: CASSLVAGGPETQYF. The DNA for the CDR3 is TGCGCCAGCAGCTTGGTTGCGGGGGGGCCCGAGACCCAGTACTTC.

The V and J genes are TRBV27 and TRBJ1-1; unclear D gene. Germline assignment: CDR1 MNHEY and CDR2 SMNVEV (reference sequence). V dropped 3 bases and J dropped 9 bases, with 23 bases sitting between them. CDR3 length: 16 residues. The CDR3 region has the DNA TGTGCCAGCAGTTTTTATGGTTTGTCAAGGCGGGAGCAAGCTTTCTTT. It yields the protein CASSFYGLSRREQAFF.

In this sample, this clone turned up a few times. The DNA for the CDR3 is TGCACCAGCAGCCATGAACTGTCGGAGGGAGTCACTGAAGCTTTCTTT. The encoded protein is CTSSHELSEGVTEAFF. The chain links TRBV1 to TRBJ1-1. TRBV1 is flagged as a pseudogene. The CDR3 loop spans 16 amino acids.

The genes are TRBV27 and TRBJ2-2, with TRBD1 matching 10 bases. Germline CDR1 is MNHEY and CDR2 is SMNVEV (reference sequence). J gave up 4 bases and V 2 bases, and 1 base lay outside the gene matches. This CDR3 has 15 amino acids. The CDR3 bases are TGTGCCAGCAGTTTAAGACAGGGGGCCACCGGGGAGCTGTTTTTT. Translation: CASSLRQGATGELFF.